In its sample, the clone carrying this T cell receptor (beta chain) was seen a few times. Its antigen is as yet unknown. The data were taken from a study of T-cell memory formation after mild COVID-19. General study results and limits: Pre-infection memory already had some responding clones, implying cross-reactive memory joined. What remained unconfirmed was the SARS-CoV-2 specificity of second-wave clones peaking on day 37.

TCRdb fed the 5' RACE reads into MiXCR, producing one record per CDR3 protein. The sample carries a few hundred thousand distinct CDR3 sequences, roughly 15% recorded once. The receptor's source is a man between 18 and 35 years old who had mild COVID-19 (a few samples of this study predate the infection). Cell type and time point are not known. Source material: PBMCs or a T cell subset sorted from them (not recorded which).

CDR3 protein: CASSYRGQMRGGNTEAFF. The CDR3, as DNA: TGTGCCAGCAGTTACAGGGGGCAGATGCGAGGTGGGAACACTGAAGCTTTCTTT. The chain has TRBV6-5 and TRBJ1-1; TRBD1 aligns across 7 bases. The germline CDR1 and CDR2 sequences are MNHEY and SVGAGI. The CDR3 has 18 residues. With V trimmed by 2 bases and J by 1 base, 13 bases remained unmatched.